The 20 T cell receptor beta chains below were found in one sample sequenced in a study of T cell responses to AZD1222 COVID-19 vaccine. Clones were sequenced by immunoSEQ multiplex PCR, and TCRdb holds only the in-frame ones, with some missing. The repertoire holds 52,000 or so clones, 85% to 90% seen once, with about 21% in the top ten. The source material was peripheral blood, sampled on day 0 of MenACWY control vaccination. These receptors came from an adult in good health.

This clone was observed a few times. V is TRBV6-2 or TRBV6-3 and J is TRBJ1-2; 10 bases are a match to TRBD1. The V gene end was trimmed by 5 bases and the J gene end by 4 bases; junction bases not matched to a gene: 7. Germline V gene sequence: CDR1 MNHEY, CDR2 SVGEGT. The CDR3 runs 15 residues. CDR3: CASSLAGTGAYGYTF. The CDR3 region has the DNA TGTGCCAGCAGTCTAGCCGGGACAGGGGCCTATGGCTACACCTTC.

The chain uses TRBV19 and TRBJ2-5, with 7 bases fitting TRBD2. CDR3 length: 15 residues. Germline CDR1 LNHDA, CDR2 SQIVND (reference sequence). V was clipped by 3 bases and J by 2 bases; unmatched bases: 6. This chain's CDR3 is CASSIAAGPQETQYF. As DNA, the CDR3 is TGTGCCAGTAGTATCGCAGCGGGACCACAAGAGACCCAGTACTTC.

This rearrangement joins TRBV5-1 to TRBJ2-7, with 11 bases that match TRBD1. Germline CDR1 SGHRS, CDR2 YFSETQ. The junction had 3 bases not matched to a gene; V was cut back by 3 bases and J by 4 bases. CDR3 size: 14 residues. The CDR3 bases are TGCGCCAGCAGCTCCGGGACAGGGGGTTACGAGCAGTACTTC. It encodes CASSSGTGGYEQYF.

In DNA form, the CDR3 reads TGTGCCAGCAGCCAGAACGCGGCGTACAATGAGCAGTTCTTC. Its protein is CASSQNAAYNEQFF. This chain links TRBV2 with TRBJ2-1; D unresolved. The germline V and J ends were trimmed by 6 bases and 4 bases, with 13 bases remaining between them. The CDR3 has 14 amino acids. Looked up from germline, CDR1 is SNHLY and CDR2 is FYNNEI.

The chain employs TRBV3-1 (or the pseudogene TRBV3-2) and TRBJ2-2, with a weak D call TRBD1 (6 bases). The germline V gene has CDR1 LGHDT and CDR2 YNNKEL (reference sequence). V was cut by 1 base and J by 2 bases, with 20 bases left in between. This CDR3 has 19 residues. The CDR3 loop is CASSQALAGDLTNTGELFF. The DNA of the CDR3 is TGTGCCAGCAGCCAAGCCCTGGCAGGGGACCTCACCAACACCGGGGAGCTGTTTTTT.

The chain couples TRBV7-6 to TRBJ1-6; unclear D gene. Germline V gives CDR1 SGHVS, CDR2 FNYEAQ. V was clipped by 1 base and J by 9 bases, with 4 bases between them. CDR3 length: 12 residues. CDR3 sequence: CASSLGGSPLHF. CDR3 nucleotides: TGTGCCAGCAGCTTAGGGGGTTCACCCCTCCACTTT.

V usage is TRBV4-3 and J usage is TRBJ2-3, with a possible D match to TRBD2 (5 bases). CDR3 length equals 15 residues. Germline V gene lookup returns CDR1 LGHNA and CDR2 YSLEER. V was clipped by 4 bases and J by 2 bases, with 13 bases between them. Here the CDR3 reads CASSPLVGDTDTQYF. For the CDR3, the DNA is TGCGCCAGCAGCCCGCTCGTCGGGGACACAGATACGCAGTATTTT.

The chain joins TRBV19 to TRBJ1-1, with D possibly being TRBD1 (5 bases). This CDR3 comprises 18 residues. Germline lookup yields CDR1 LNHDA and CDR2 SQIVND (reference sequence). Trimming left V 3 bases short and J 5 bases short, with 25 bases between. The CDR3: CASSIPPAGTWMGTEAFF. DNA for the CDR3: TGTGCCAGTAGTATCCCCCCCGCAGGGACGTGGATGGGGACTGAAGCTTTCTTT.

The chain employs TRBV11-2 and TRBJ2-3; TRBD2 agrees at 12 bases. V lost 6 bases, J lost 9 bases, and 13 bases stayed unmatched. Per the germline V gene, CDR1 is SGHAT and CDR2 is FQNNGV. CDR3 length: 16 amino acids. The CDR3 DNA is TGTGCCAGCAGGGAAGGGGCCCCTAGCGGGAGGGACACGCAGTATTTT. Amino acids: CASREGAPSGRDTQYF.

The V call is TRBV4-1, the J call TRBJ2-3; D call uncertain. The CDR3 spans 19 residues. Germline V gene data show CDR1 as MGHRA and CDR2 as YSYEKL. V was pared by 0 bases and J by 2 bases, with 21 bases between. The CDR3 coding sequence is TGCGCCAGCAGCCAAGATCAAGCCCTTACATTTCTGCACACAGATACGCAGTATTTT. Protein: CASSQDQALTFLHTDTQYF.

The chain combines TRBV7-9 with TRBJ2-5; D gene ambiguous. V lost 5 bases to trimming and J lost 0 bases, with 10 bases between them. The germline V gene has CDR1 SEHNR and CDR2 FQNEAQ (reference sequence). This CDR3 spans 14 amino acids. CDR3 in amino acids: CASSPLMYQETQYF. The CDR3 region has the DNA TGTGCCAGCAGCCCACTGATGTACCAAGAGACCCAGTACTTC.

The sample holds a few counts of this clone. The chain recombines TRBV28 with TRBJ2-7; a possible D gene is TRBD1 (6 bases). In germline, CDR1 is MDHEN, CDR2 SYDVKM. V lost 0 bases and J 0 bases, leaving 9 bases between the germline ends. The CDR3 is 15 residues long. The CDR3 coding sequence is TGTGCCAGCAGTTTATGGCAGGGGAGCTCCTACGAGCAGTACTTC. Encoded protein: CASSLWQGSSYEQYF.

The chain links TRBV6-5 to TRBJ2-3; 7 bases match TRBD1. The V and J ends lost 0 bases and 11 bases, in that order; junction bases with no gene match: 5. CDR1 and CDR2 from the germline V gene are MNHEY and SVGAGI. This CDR3 region has 13 residues. Here the CDR3 reads CASSYSGDSEQYF. In nucleotides, the CDR3 is TGTGCCAGCAGTTACTCGGGGGACAGCGAGCAGTATTTT.

The V call is TRBV29-1, the J call TRBJ2-3; D is ambiguous. Germline lookup yields CDR1 SQVTM and CDR2 ANQGSEA. This CDR3 spans 10 amino acids. V was trimmed by 4 bases and J by 7 bases, leaving 6 bases between them. The CDR3 here is CSVVLYTQYF. DNA of the CDR3: TGCAGCGTTGTCTTGTATACGCAGTATTTT.

The rearrangement links TRBV5-6 to TRBJ2-2; TRBD1 matches 8 bases. CDR3 length equals 15 residues. J lost 4 bases, V lost 4 bases, and 6 bases had no gene match. Per germline, CDR1 SGHDT and CDR2 YYEEEE. The DNA for the CDR3 is TGTGCCAGCAGCCCAGGGGGCCGCTTCACCGGGGAGCTGTTTTTT. It specifies CASSPGGRFTGELFF.

The chain is built from TRBV3-1 (or the pseudogene TRBV3-2) and TRBJ2-1; 9 bases are shared with TRBD2. CDR1 LGHDT and CDR2 YNNKEL come from the germline V gene (reference sequence). The CDR3 is made up of 17 amino acids. Trimming at V came to 1 base and at J to 6 bases, leaving 10 bases not matched to a gene. The chain's CDR3 is CASSQGTLAGSTNEQFF. CDR3 DNA sequence: TGTGCCAGCAGCCAAGGCACTCTAGCGGGAAGTACCAATGAGCAGTTCTTC.

The V gene is TRBV6-5, the J gene TRBJ2-3, with TRBD1 as a possible D gene (6 bases). The CDR3 consists of 14 residues. V gave up 6 bases and J gave up 1 base, with 11 bases separating them. Germline CDR1 MNHEY, CDR2 SVGAGI. DNA of the CDR3: TGTGCCAGCAGCCTGGGGGCGGGCACAGATACGCAGTATTTT. Encoded protein: CASSLGAGTDTQYF.

Many counts were recorded for this clone. The CDR3 DNA reads as TGTGCCAGCAGCTTATGGGCAGATACGCAGTATTTT. This gives the protein CASSLWADTQYF. The rearrangement uses TRBV5-5 and TRBJ2-3; D is uncertain. Germline CDR1 reads SGHKS; CDR2 reads YYEKEE (reference sequence). There are 12 residues in the CDR3. V was clipped by 2 bases and J by 4 bases, with 5 bases between them.

V is TRBV15 and J is TRBJ1-4; TRBD1 is a possible D gene (6 bases). Germline lookup yields CDR1 LNHNV and CDR2 YYDKDF (reference sequence). The CDR3 covers 16 residues. The ends were cut back, 3 bases at V and 0 bases at J, with 11 bases in the middle. The CDR3 reads CATSSPRGATNEKLFF. DNA of the CDR3: TGTGCCACCAGCAGTCCCAGGGGAGCAACTAATGAAAAACTGTTTTTT. Based on the CDR3 plus reference TRBV15 and TRBJ1-4, the full variable domain is DAMVIQNPRYQVTQFGKPVTLSCSQTLNHNVMYWYQQKSSQAPKLLFHYYDKDFNNEADTPDNFQSRRPNTSFCFLDIRSPGLGDTAMYLCATSSPRGATNEKLFFGSGTQLSVL.

The chain joins TRBV29-1 to TRBJ2-1; D not resolved. Trimming took off 2 bases at V and 0 bases at J, with 8 bases between the two ends. This CDR3 is built from 14 residues. CDR1 is SQVTM and CDR2 is ANQGSEA in the germline V gene. The CDR3 spells CSVESPDSYNEQFF. In nucleotides, the CDR3 is TGCAGCGTTGAAAGCCCCGACTCCTACAATGAGCAGTTCTTC.